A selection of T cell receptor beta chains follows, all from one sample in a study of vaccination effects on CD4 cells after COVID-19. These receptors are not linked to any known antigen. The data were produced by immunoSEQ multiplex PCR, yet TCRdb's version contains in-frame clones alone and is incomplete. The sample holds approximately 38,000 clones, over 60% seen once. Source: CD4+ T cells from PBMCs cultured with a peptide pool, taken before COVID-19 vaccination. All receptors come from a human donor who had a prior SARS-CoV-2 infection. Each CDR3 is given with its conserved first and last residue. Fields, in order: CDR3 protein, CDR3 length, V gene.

cdr3_aa: CASSLRGGTSFTGELFF
cdr3_length: 17
v_call: TRBV7-8

cdr3_aa: CASSGLSWGQGNTEAFF
cdr3_length: 17
v_call: TRBV2

cdr3_aa: CSVEPSQTGGGYNEQFF
cdr3_length: 17
v_call: TRBV29-1

cdr3_aa: CAISLTGTVYEQYF
cdr3_length: 14
v_call: TRBV10-3

cdr3_aa: CASSPTTGLFHEQYF
cdr3_length: 15
v_call: TRBV18

cdr3_aa: CASSAAFTGNYGYTF
cdr3_length: 15
v_call: TRBV11-2

cdr3_aa: CASSRAQTDTQYF
cdr3_length: 13
v_call: TRBV7-9

cdr3_aa: CASSLDGNQPQHF
cdr3_length: 13
v_call: TRBV5-1

cdr3_aa: CASSQDSQGYEKLFF
cdr3_length: 15
v_call: TRBV4-1

cdr3_aa: CASSQDLINEKLFF
cdr3_length: 14
v_call: TRBV4-2

cdr3_aa: CATSDASGDSYNEQFF
cdr3_length: 16
v_call: TRBV24-1

cdr3_aa: CASSSEGGVQPQHF
cdr3_length: 14
v_call: TRBV28

cdr3_aa: CASSFWTGGEETQYF
cdr3_length: 15
v_call: TRBV7-9

cdr3_aa: CATSRAAFSEYNEQFF
cdr3_length: 16
v_call: TRBV15

cdr3_aa: CATSDSGVSSYEQYF
cdr3_length: 15
v_call: TRBV24-1

cdr3_aa: CASERDIPYGYTF
cdr3_length: 13
v_call: TRBV2

cdr3_aa: CASSLLGQDSPLHF
cdr3_length: 14
v_call: TRBV27

cdr3_aa: CAISAWTSGIGAYEQYF
cdr3_length: 17
v_call: TRBV10-3

cdr3_aa: CASSFGQSTEAFF
cdr3_length: 13
v_call: TRBV5-1

cdr3_aa: CASSRVDRGRGYGYTF
cdr3_length: 16
v_call: TRBV19

cdr3_aa: CASSEEGGNQPQHF
cdr3_length: 14
v_call: TRBV2

cdr3_aa: CATSDPQETQYF
cdr3_length: 12
v_call: TRBV24-1

cdr3_aa: CASSYSGQGYEQYF
cdr3_length: 14
v_call: TRBV11-1

cdr3_aa: CASSAGDRLYEQYF
cdr3_length: 14
v_call: TRBV27

cdr3_aa: CASSHLQSSNEQFF
cdr3_length: 14
v_call: TRBV4-3

cdr3_aa: CSAIPGQELSPLHF
cdr3_length: 14
v_call: TRBV29-1

cdr3_aa: CASRLGQAYTGELFF
cdr3_length: 15
v_call: TRBV11-2

cdr3_aa: CASIADLVLRDYNEQFF
cdr3_length: 17
v_call: TRBV6-4

cdr3_aa: CASSQTGRREKLFF
cdr3_length: 14
v_call: TRBV5-1

cdr3_aa: CASSLGTNTGELFF
cdr3_length: 14
v_call: TRBV7-7

cdr3_aa: CASSPGYKAEQFF
cdr3_length: 13
v_call: TRBV18

cdr3_aa: CASGRPGGQQFF
cdr3_length: 12
v_call: TRBV12-3/TRBV12-4

cdr3_aa: CASSPRRAPTGATYEQYF
cdr3_length: 18
v_call: TRBV4-1